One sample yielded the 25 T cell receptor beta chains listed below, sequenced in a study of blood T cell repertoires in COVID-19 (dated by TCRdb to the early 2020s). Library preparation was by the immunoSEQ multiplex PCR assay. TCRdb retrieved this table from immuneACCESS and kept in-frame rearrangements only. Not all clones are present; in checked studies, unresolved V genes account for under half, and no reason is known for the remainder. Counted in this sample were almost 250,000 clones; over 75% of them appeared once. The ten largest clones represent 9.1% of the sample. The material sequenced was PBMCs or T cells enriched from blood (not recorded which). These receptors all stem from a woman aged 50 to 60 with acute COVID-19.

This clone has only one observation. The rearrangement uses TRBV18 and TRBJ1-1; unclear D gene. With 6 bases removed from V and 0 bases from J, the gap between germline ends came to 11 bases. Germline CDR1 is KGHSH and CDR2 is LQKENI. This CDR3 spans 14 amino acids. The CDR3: CASSPREMNTEAFF. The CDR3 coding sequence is TGTGCCAGCTCCCCTCGGGAGATGAACACTGAAGCTTTCTTT.

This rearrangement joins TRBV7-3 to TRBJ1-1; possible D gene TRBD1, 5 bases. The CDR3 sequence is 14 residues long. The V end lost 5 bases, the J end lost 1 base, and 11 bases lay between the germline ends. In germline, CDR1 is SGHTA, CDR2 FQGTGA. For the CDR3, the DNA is TGTGCCAGCAGCCCCCGCGGGACGAACACTGAAGCTTTCTTT. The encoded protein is CASSPRGTNTEAFF.

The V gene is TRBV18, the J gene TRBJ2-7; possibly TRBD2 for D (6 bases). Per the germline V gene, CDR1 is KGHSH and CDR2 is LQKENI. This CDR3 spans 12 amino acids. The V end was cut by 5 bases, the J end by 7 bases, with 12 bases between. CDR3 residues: CASSTLAREQYF. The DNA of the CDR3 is TGTGCCAGCTCAACACTAGCAAGGGAGCAGTACTTC. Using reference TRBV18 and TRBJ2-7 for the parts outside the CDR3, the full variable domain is NAGVMQNPRHLVRRRGQEARLRCSPMKGHSHVYWYRQLPEEGLKFMVYLQKENIIDESGMPKERFSAEFPKEGPSILRIQQVVRGDSAAYFCASSTLAREQYFGPGTRLTVT.

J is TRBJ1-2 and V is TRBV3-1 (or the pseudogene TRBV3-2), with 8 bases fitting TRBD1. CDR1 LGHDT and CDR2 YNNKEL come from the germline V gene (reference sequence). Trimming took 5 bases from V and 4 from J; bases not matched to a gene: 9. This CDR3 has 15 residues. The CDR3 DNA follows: TGTGCCAGCAGCGAACTCAGGGGGCAGGGCTATGGCTACACCTTC. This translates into CASSELRGQGYGYTF.

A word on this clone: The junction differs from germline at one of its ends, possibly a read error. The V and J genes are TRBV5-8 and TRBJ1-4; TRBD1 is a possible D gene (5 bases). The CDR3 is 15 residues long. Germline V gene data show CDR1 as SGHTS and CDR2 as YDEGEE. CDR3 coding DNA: TGTGCCAGCGGCTTTGGGGCAATGACTAATGAAAAACTGTTTTTT. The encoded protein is CASGFGAMTNEKLFF.

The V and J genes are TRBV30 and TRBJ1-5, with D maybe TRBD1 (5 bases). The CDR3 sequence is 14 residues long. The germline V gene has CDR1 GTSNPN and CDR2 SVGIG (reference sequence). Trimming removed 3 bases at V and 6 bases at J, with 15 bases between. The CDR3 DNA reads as TGTGCCTGGAGCGATCAGGGATCCGGTCAGCCCCAGCATTTT. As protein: CAWSDQGSGQPQHF.

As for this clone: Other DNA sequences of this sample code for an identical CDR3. CDR3 protein: CSVEAGGYEQYF. Here the CDR3 DNA reads TGCAGCGTTGAAGCGGGGGGATACGAGCAGTACTTC. This chain joins TRBV29-1 and TRBJ2-7; TRBD2 matches at 7 bases. Trimming took 1 base from V and 4 from J; bases not matched to a gene: 1. The V gene's germline CDR1 is SQVTM and CDR2 ANQGSEA. The CDR3 has 12 residues.

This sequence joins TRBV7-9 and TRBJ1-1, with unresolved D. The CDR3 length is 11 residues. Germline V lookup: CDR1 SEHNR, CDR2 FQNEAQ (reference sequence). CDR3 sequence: CANHGNTEAFF. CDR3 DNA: TGTGCTAATCACGGGAACACTGAAGCTTTCTTT.

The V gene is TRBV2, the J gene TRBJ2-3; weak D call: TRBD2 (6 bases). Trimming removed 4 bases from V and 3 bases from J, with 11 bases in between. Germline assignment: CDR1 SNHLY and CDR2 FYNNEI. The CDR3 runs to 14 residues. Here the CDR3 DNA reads TGTGCCAGCAGTGTCGGGGGTGGGACAGATACGCAGTATTTT. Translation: CASSVGGGTDTQYF.

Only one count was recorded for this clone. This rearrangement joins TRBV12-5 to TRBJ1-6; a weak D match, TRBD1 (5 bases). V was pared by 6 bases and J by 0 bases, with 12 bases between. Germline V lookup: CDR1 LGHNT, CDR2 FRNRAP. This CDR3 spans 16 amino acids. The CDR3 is CASGSGGSSYNSPLHF. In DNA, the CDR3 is TGTGCTAGTGGCTCGGGGGGAAGCTCCTATAATTCACCCCTCCACTTT.

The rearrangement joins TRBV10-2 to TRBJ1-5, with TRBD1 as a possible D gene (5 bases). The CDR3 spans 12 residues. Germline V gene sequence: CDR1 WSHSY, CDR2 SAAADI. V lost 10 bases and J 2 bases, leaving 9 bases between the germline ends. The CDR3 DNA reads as TGCGCCACGGGGGGAGGCAATCAGCCCCAGCATTTT. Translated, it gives CATGGGNQPQHF.

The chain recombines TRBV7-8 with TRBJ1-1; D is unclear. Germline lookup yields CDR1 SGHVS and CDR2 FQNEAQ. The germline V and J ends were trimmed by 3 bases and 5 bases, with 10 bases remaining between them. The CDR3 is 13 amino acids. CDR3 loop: CASSFGRDTEAFF. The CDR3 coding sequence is TGTGCCAGCAGCTTCGGTCGGGATACTGAAGCTTTCTTT.

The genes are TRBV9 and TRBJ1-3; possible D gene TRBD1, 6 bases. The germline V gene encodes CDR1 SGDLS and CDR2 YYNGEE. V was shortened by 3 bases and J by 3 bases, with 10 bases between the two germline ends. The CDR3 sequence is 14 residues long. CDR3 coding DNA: TGTGCCAGCAGCGCACAGGGAATTGGAAACACCATATATTTT. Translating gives CASSAQGIGNTIYF.

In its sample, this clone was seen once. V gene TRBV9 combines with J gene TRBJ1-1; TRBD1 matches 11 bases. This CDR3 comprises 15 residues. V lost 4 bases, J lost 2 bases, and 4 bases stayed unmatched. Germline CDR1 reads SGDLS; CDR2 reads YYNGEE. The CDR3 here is CASSRTGGINTEAFF. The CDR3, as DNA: TGTGCCAGCAGCCGGACAGGGGGCATTAACACTGAAGCTTTCTTT.

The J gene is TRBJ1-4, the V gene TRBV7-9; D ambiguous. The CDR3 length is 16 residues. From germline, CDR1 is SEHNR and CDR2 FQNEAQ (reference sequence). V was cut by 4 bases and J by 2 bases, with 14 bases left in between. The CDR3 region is CASSYYPPRTNEKLFF. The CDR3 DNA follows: TGTGCCAGCAGCTATTATCCCCCGAGGACTAATGAAAAACTGTTTTTT.

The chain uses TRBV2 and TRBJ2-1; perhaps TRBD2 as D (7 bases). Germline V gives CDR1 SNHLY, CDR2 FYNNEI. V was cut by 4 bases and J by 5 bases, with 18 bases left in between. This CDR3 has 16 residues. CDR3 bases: TGTGCCAGCAGTGCCCGCGAAGGGGGGGGGAACAATGAGCAGTTCTTC. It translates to CASSAREGGGNNEQFF.

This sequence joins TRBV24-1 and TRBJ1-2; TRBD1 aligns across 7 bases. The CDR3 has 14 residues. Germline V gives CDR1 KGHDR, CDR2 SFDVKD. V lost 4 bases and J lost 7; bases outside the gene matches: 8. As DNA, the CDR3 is TGTGCCACCAGTGACAACGACAGGGTTGGTGGCTACACCTTC. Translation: CATSDNDRVGGYTF.

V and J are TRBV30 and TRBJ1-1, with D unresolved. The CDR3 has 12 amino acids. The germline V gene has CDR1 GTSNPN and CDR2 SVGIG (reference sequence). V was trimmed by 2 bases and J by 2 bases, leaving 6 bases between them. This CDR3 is CAWSIYNTEAFF. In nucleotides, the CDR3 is TGTGCCTGGAGTATCTATAACACTGAAGCTTTCTTT.

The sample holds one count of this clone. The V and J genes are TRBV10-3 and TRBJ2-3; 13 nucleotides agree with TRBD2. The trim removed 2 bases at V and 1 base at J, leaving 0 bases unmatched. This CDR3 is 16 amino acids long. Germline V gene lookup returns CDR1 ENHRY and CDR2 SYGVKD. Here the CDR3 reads CAISEGLAGGTDTQYF. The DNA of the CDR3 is TGTGCCATCAGTGAGGGACTAGCGGGAGGCACAGATACGCAGTATTTT.

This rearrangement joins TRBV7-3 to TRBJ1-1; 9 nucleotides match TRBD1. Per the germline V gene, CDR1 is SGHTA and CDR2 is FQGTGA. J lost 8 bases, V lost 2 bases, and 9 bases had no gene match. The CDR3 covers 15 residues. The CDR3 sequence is CASSLDGTGLREAFF. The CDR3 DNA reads TGTGCCAGCAGCTTAGACGGGACAGGGTTACGGGAAGCTTTCTTT.

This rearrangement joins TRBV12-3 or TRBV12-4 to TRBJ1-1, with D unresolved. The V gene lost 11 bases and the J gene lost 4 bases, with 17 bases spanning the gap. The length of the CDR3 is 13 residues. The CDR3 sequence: CASEVSGSTEAFF. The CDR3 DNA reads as TGTGCCTCCGAAGTAAGCGGGAGCACTGAAGCTTTCTTT.

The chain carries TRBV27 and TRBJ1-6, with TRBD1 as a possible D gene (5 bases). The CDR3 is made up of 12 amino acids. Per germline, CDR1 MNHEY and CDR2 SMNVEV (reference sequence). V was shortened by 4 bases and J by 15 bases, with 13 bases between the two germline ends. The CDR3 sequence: CASSSGRSLLHF. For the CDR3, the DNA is TGTGCCAGCAGTTCAGGGAGGAGTCTCCTCCACTTT.

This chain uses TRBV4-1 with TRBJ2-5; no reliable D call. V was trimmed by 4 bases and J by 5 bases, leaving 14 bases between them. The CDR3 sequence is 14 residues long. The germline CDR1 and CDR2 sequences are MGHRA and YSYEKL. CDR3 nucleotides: TGCGCCAGCAGCCCCGGAGCTTCCGGGGAGACCCAGTACTTC. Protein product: CASSPGASGETQYF.

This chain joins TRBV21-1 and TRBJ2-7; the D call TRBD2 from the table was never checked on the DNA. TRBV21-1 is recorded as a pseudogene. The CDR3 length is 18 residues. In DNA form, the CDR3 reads TGTGCCAGCAGCAAAGTCATCCGGGGGGAGGGGCTGACCTACGAGCAGTACTTC. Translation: CASSKVIRGEGLTYEQYF.

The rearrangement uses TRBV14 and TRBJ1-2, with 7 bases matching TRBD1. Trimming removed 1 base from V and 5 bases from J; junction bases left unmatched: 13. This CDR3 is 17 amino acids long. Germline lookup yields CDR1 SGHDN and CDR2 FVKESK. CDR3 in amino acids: CASSQVTTGVRHYGYTF. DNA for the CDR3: TGTGCCAGCAGCCAAGTTACAACAGGGGTTCGCCATTATGGCTACACCTTC.